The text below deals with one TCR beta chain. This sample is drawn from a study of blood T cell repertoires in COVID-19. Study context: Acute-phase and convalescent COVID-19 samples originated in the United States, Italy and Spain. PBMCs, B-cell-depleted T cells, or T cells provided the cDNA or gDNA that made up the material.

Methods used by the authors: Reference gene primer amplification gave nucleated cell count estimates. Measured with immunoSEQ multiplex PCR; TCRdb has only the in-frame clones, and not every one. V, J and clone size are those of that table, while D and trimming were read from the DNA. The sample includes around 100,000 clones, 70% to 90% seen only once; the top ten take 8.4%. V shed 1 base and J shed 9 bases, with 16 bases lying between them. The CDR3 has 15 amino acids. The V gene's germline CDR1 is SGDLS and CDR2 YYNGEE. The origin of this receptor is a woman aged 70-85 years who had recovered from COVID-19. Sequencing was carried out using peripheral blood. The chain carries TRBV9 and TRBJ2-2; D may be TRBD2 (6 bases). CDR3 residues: CASSVRAAGPRELFF. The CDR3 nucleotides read TGTGCCAGCAGCGTACGAGCGGCGGGGCCCCGGGAGCTGTTTTTT. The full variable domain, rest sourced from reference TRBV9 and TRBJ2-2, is DSGVTQTPKHLITATGQRVTLRCSPRSGDLSVYWYQQSLDQGLQFLIQYYNGEERAKGNILERFSAQQFPDLHSELNLSSLELGDSALYFCASSVRAAGPRELFFGEGSRLTVL.